A single sample gave rise to the 24 T cell receptor beta chains below, sequenced in a study of PD-1 blockade in classical Hodgkin lymphoma (dated by TCRdb to 2020 to 2022). The library was obtained by the immunoSEQ multiplex PCR assay. TCRdb stores this immuneACCESS table with in-frame sequences only. Part of the clones is absent; in the studies checked, under half of the shortfall reflects unresolved V genes, and no reason is known for the rest. This sample holds roughly 3,200 clones; approximately 70% were observed only once. About 20% of the sample rests with the top ten. The time point label here, explained by the study, means: newly diagnosed, previously untreated cHL patient sample. A Miltenyi CD8+ T cell isolation kit was used for magnetic negative selection to purify CD8+ T cells from thawed PBMCs. Sequenced material: CD8+ T cells from blood. The receptors shown here come from a human donor with classical Hodgkin lymphoma.

The rearrangement uses TRBV6-1 and TRBJ2-5, with D tentatively TRBD1 or TRBD2 (7 bases each). The CDR3 is 15 amino acids. Germline loops: CDR1 MNHNS, CDR2 SASEGT. V lost 2 bases and J lost 3, with 13 bases in between. Here the CDR3 DNA reads TGTGCCAGCAGTGAAATGGCAGGGGGGGAAGAGACCCAGTACTTC. This codes for CASSEMAGGEETQYF.

The V call is TRBV6-1, the J call TRBJ2-5, with D perhaps matching TRBD2 (6 bases). The length of the CDR3 is 17 residues. The V end lost 2 bases, the J end lost 3 bases, and 19 bases lay between the germline ends. Germline lookup yields CDR1 MNHNS and CDR2 SASEGT. CDR3 coding DNA: TGTGCCAGCAGTGAACGCGGGGACTCCGGGTTCAAAGAGACCCAGTACTTC. Protein: CASSERGDSGFKETQYF.

The chain recombines TRBV27 with TRBJ1-1, with no clear D. Trimming pared 1 base from V and 5 bases from J, leaving 23 bases between. The CDR3 length is 18 residues. Germline V CDR1 and CDR2: MNHEY, SMNVEV (reference sequence). The CDR3 reads CASSLYPPVGQAGTEAFF. The DNA of the CDR3 is TGTGCCAGCAGTTTATACCCTCCCGTCGGGCAGGCGGGGACTGAAGCTTTCTTT.

This clone was found once. V and J are TRBV6-1 and TRBJ2-5; 9 nucleotides agree with TRBD2. The germline V gene encodes CDR1 MNHNS and CDR2 SASEGT. V lost 0 bases to trimming and J lost 2 bases; unmatched junction nucleotides: 1. The CDR3 runs 15 residues. The CDR3 protein is CASSEAAGGQETQYF. In DNA form, the CDR3 reads TGTGCCAGCAGTGAAGCGGCGGGAGGGCAAGAGACCCAGTACTTC.

The chain carries TRBV29-1 and TRBJ2-5, with 9 bases identical to TRBD2. The DNA end is a closer match to TRBJ2-7, so the J assignment may be wrong. The length of the CDR3 is 13 residues. The germline V gene encodes CDR1 SQVTM and CDR2 ANQGSEA. The CDR3, as DNA: TGCAGCGTCGTTCTAGCGGGGATCTTCGAGCAGTACTTC. Its protein is CSVVLAGIFEQYF.

The rearrangement links TRBV5-6 to TRBJ2-7, with 9 nucleotides matching TRBD2. The CDR3 has 15 amino acids. Germline V gene data show CDR1 as SGHDT and CDR2 as YYEEEE. With V trimmed by 2 bases and J by 3 bases, 6 bases remained unmatched. The chain's CDR3 is CASSFSVAGVYEQYF. Here the CDR3 DNA reads TGTGCCAGCAGCTTCTCCGTAGCGGGAGTCTACGAGCAGTACTTC.

The J gene is TRBJ2-3, the V gene TRBV6-4; TRBD2 matches 10 bases. Germline trimming cut 4 bases from V and 0 bases from J; bases unmatched to any gene: 1. The germline gives CDR1 MRHNA, CDR2 SNTAGT. The CDR3 length is 15 residues. The CDR3 sequence is CASSVTSGSTDTQYF. The CDR3 DNA follows: TGTGCCAGCAGTGTGACTAGCGGGAGCACAGATACGCAGTATTTT.

The CDR3 nucleotides read TGCAGCGTTGAAGTGGGCACCCGTTTTCTATACAATGAGCAGTTCTTC. This translates into CSVEVGTRFLYNEQFF. V gene TRBV29-1 combines with J gene TRBJ2-1; D not certain. This CDR3 spans 16 amino acids. Trimming left V 1 base short and J 4 bases short, with 17 bases between. The V gene's germline CDR1 is SQVTM and CDR2 ANQGSEA.

Only a few counts were recorded for this clone. The chain carries TRBV28 and TRBJ2-5, with 9 bases aligning to TRBD1. CDR3 length: 16 residues. V lost 7 bases, J lost 5 bases, and 14 bases stayed unmatched. The germline gives CDR1 MDHEN, CDR2 SYDVKM. In DNA, the CDR3 is TGTGCCAGCACCCCGGTTCCGACAGGGGGTAGGGAGACCCAGTACTTC. The encoded protein is CASTPVPTGGRETQYF. The full variable domain, completed using reference TRBV28 and TRBJ2-5, is DVKVTQSSRYLVKRTGEKVFLECVQDMDHENMFWYRQDPGLGLRLIYFSYDVKMKEKGDIPEGYSVSREKKERFSLILESASTNQTSMYLCASTPVPTGGRETQYFGPGTRLLVL.

The J gene is TRBJ2-7, the V gene TRBV29-1; possible D gene TRBD1, 6 bases. This CDR3 is built from 15 residues. Germline V gene lookup returns CDR1 SQVTM and CDR2 ANQGSEA. Trimming left V 3 bases short and J 1 base short, with 16 bases between. The CDR3 here is CSVEEALDSSYEQYF. The CDR3 DNA sequence: TGCAGCGTTGAGGAGGCCCTGGACAGTTCCTACGAGCAGTACTTC.

V usage is TRBV6-4 and J usage is TRBJ2-7; unclear D gene. The CDR3 contains 13 residues. CDR1 MRHNA and CDR2 SNTAGT come from the germline V gene. V was shortened by 4 bases and J by 1 base, with 8 bases between the two germline ends. The CDR3 DNA reads as TGTGCCAGCAGTGCCACCAAGTCCTACGAGCAGTACTTC. It yields the protein CASSATKSYEQYF.

The rearrangement links TRBV29-1 to TRBJ2-7; 9 nucleotides match TRBD1. Per the germline V gene, CDR1 is SQVTM and CDR2 is ANQGSEA. Trimming at V came to 4 bases and at J to 3 bases, leaving 7 bases not matched to a gene. CDR3 length: 14 amino acids. CDR3 in amino acids: CSVVTGGDFYEQYF. The CDR3 nucleotides are TGCAGCGTTGTGACAGGGGGTGACTTCTACGAGCAGTACTTC.

The rearrangement joins TRBV5-4 to TRBJ2-7; D gene ambiguous. This CDR3 is 12 amino acids long. Germline V gene data show CDR1 as SGHNT and CDR2 as YYREEE (reference sequence). V was pared by 3 bases and J by 3 bases, with 7 bases between. The CDR3 protein is CASSSGIYEQYF. The DNA for the CDR3 is TGTGCCAGCAGCTCAGGAATCTACGAGCAGTACTTC.

Only one count was recorded for this clone. An end of the junction differs from the germline gene, which may be a read error. This chain uses TRBV5-3 with TRBJ1-2; a weak D match, TRBD1 (5 bases). TRBV5-3 is designated an ORF whose function remains uncertain. The CDR3 length is 14 residues. The CDR3 region is CASSYDRFNYGYTF. In DNA form, the CDR3 reads TGTGCCAGCAGCTACGACAGATTTAACTATGGCTACACCTTC.

CDR3 region: CASSYTGNEQFF. In nucleotides, the CDR3 is TGTGCCAGCAGTTACACCGGGAATGAGCAGTTCTTC. V usage is TRBV6-4 and J usage is TRBJ2-1; no clear D gene. The CDR3 consists of 12 residues. Germline V gene data show CDR1 as MRHNA and CDR2 as SNTAGT. V was shortened by 5 bases and J by 7 bases, with 9 bases between the two germline ends.

CDR3 DNA: TGTGCCAGCAGTGACAACTCCTACAATGAGCAGTTCTTC. It encodes CASSDNSYNEQFF. This chain uses TRBV6-4 with TRBJ2-1; D is unresolved. The length of the CDR3 is 13 residues. Germline V gene lookup returns CDR1 MRHNA and CDR2 SNTAGT. Trimming left V 2 bases short and J 0 bases short, with 2 bases between.

CDR3 residues: CAITARQKGTDTQYF. CDR3 DNA: TGTGCCATCACAGCTCGGCAGAAGGGGACAGATACGCAGTATTTT. This rearrangement joins TRBV10-3 to TRBJ2-3, with D maybe TRBD1 (5 bases). The CDR3 is 15 residues long. V lost 7 bases to trimming and J lost 3 bases, with 17 bases between them. In germline, CDR1 is ENHRY, CDR2 SYGVKD.

The chain couples TRBV6-9 to TRBJ1-3; D is unresolved. This CDR3 region has 13 residues. V was shortened by 11 bases and J by 3 bases, with 14 bases between the two germline ends. Per germline, CDR1 MNHGY and CDR2 SVAAGI. The CDR3 region is CAAGRGFGNTIYF. CDR3 sequence (DNA): TGTGCCGCCGGTCGAGGTTTTGGAAACACCATATATTTT.

V gene TRBV7-6 combines with J gene TRBJ2-5; TRBD2 matches 10 bases. The CDR3 consists of 16 residues. V shed 4 bases and J 6 bases; nucleotides not matched to a gene: 11. Germline V gene sequence: CDR1 SGHVS, CDR2 FNYEAQ. The CDR3 protein is CASSSWPGLALQTQYF. The DNA for the CDR3 is TGTGCCAGCAGCTCCTGGCCGGGACTAGCGTTACAGACCCAGTACTTC. The full variable domain, rest sourced from reference TRBV7-6 and TRBJ2-5, is GAGVSQSPRYKVTKRGQDVALRCDPISGHVSLYWYRQALGQGPEFLTYFNYEAQQDKSGLPNDRFSAERPEGSISTLTIQRTEQRDSAMYRCASSSWPGLALQTQYFGPGTRLLVL.

The V and J genes are TRBV6-4 and TRBJ2-3; D is perhaps TRBD1 (7 bases). V dropped 2 bases and J dropped 4 bases, with 13 bases sitting between them. The CDR3 is 15 residues long. Germline V CDR1 and CDR2: MRHNA, SNTAGT. DNA for the CDR3: TGTGCCAGCAGTGACGGGCAGGGGGGCGCAGATACGCAGTATTTT. Residues: CASSDGQGGADTQYF.

This clone occurred a few times. The rearrangement links TRBV5-6 to TRBJ2-3; 7 bases line up with TRBD1. Per the germline V gene, CDR1 is SGHDT and CDR2 is YYEEEE. The CDR3 loop spans 15 amino acids. The ends lost 3 bases at V and 5 bases at J; junction bases unmatched: 9. The CDR3 DNA reads as TGTGCCAGCAGCTACGAGACAGGGTTCGGAGATACGCAGTATTTT. Translating it yields CASSYETGFGDTQYF.

The chain links TRBV4-2 to TRBJ2-2, with 9 bases that match TRBD1. In germline, CDR1 is LGHNA, CDR2 YNFKEQ. This CDR3 has 15 residues. The ends lost 1 base at V and 3 bases at J; junction bases unmatched: 0. The CDR3 region is CASSQGTGDTGELFF. The CDR3 bases are TGTGCCAGCAGCCAAGGGACAGGGGACACCGGGGAGCTGTTTTTT.

The chain combines TRBV2 with TRBJ2-3; D is unresolved. The CDR3 has 17 amino acids. V shed 8 bases and J shed 0 bases, with 21 bases lying between them. The V gene's germline CDR1 is SNHLY and CDR2 FYNNEI. The CDR3 region has the DNA TGTGCCAGCTTGGAAGGACGCGTTTCTCCTAGCACAGATACGCAGTATTTT. Protein sequence: CASLEGRVSPSTDTQYF.

The V call is TRBV5-5, the J call TRBJ1-2; 9 bases fit TRBD1. The CDR3 spans 12 residues. The J segment lost 5 bases and the V segment lost 5 bases, leaving 1 base of the junction unmatched. The germline gives CDR1 SGHKS, CDR2 YYEKEE (reference sequence). The CDR3 DNA follows: TGTGCCAGCAGACAGGGGGCATATGGCTACACCTTC. Translation gives CASRQGAYGYTF.